Below, 27 T cell receptor beta chains from the same sample are listed, as sequenced in a study of blood T cell repertoires in COVID-19. Some clones are missing from TCRdb's copy, which holds only in-frame ones; the method was immunoSEQ multiplex PCR. The top ten hold more than 25% of the sample, which has tens of thousands of clones, 70% to 85% seen once. Sequencing was carried out using peripheral blood. Every receptor here comes from a human donor in a cohort sampled during active COVID-19.

CDR3 sequence: CAWSLGHGEKLFF. CDR3 in DNA: TGTGCCTGGAGTCTAGGACACGGTGAAAAACTGTTTTTT. The rearrangement joins TRBV30 to TRBJ1-4, with a weak D call TRBD1 (5 bases). Germline V gene sequence: CDR1 GTSNPN, CDR2 SVGIG (reference sequence). V lost 2 bases and J lost 7, with 11 bases in between. CDR3 length: 13 amino acids.

This clone has only a few counts. CDR3 sequence (DNA): TGCGCCAGCAGCCAACCGGGGAGAGACTATGGCTACACCTTC. Its protein product is CASSQPGRDYGYTF. The chain links TRBV4-1 to TRBJ1-2; D ambiguous. Germline lookup yields CDR1 MGHRA and CDR2 YSYEKL. V shed 2 bases and J shed 3 bases, with 10 bases lying between them. CDR3 size: 14 residues.

The chain links TRBV7-3 to TRBJ2-1; D call uncertain. Per the germline V gene, CDR1 is SGHTA and CDR2 is FQGTGA. Trimming took 4 bases from V and 10 from J, leaving 11 bases between them. CDR3 length: 12 amino acids. This chain's CDR3 is CASSSPQREQFF. CDR3 nucleotide sequence: TGTGCCAGCAGCTCCCCCCAGCGAGAGCAGTTCTTC.

V gene TRBV7-8 combines with J gene TRBJ2-7; 11 nucleotides match TRBD2. Per germline, CDR1 SGHVS and CDR2 FQNEAQ. The CDR3 is made up of 15 amino acids. The trim removed 5 bases at V and 4 bases at J, leaving 7 bases unmatched. CDR3 region: CASSTVAGGWYEQYF. The CDR3, as DNA: TGTGCCAGCAGCACTGTAGCGGGAGGGTGGTACGAGCAGTACTTC.

This clone has only a few counts. This chain joins TRBV28 and TRBJ2-6, with a possible D match to TRBD1 (6 bases). V was cut by 1 base and J by 4 bases, with 11 bases left in between. The length of the CDR3 is 16 residues. Germline CDR1 reads MDHEN; CDR2 reads SYDVKM. CDR3 nucleotides: TGTGCCAGCAGTTTATTTGGGCAGGGGGGGGCCAACGTCCTGACTTTC. Translating it yields CASSLFGQGGANVLTF.

The chain combines TRBV19 with TRBJ2-5; 8 nucleotides align to TRBD1. CDR3 length equals 14 residues. With V trimmed by 8 bases and J by 4 bases, 9 bases remained unmatched. CDR1 LNHDA and CDR2 SQIVND come from the germline V gene (reference sequence). The CDR3 bases are TGTGCCAGTGCAACAGGGGGAAAAGGAGAGACCCAGTACTTC. Translation gives CASATGGKGETQYF.

V usage is TRBV4-3 and J usage is TRBJ2-2; TRBD2 matches 9 bases. The length of the CDR3 is 18 residues. The ends lost 4 bases at V and 4 bases at J; junction bases unmatched: 13. Per germline, CDR1 LGHNA and CDR2 YSLEER. As DNA, the CDR3 is TGCGCCAGCAGCCTTAAGGGGCCTAGCGGGACGGGCACCGGGGAGCTGTTTTTT. Its protein is CASSLKGPSGTGTGELFF.

The chain links TRBV6-6 to TRBJ2-1, with 10 nucleotides matching TRBD2. J lost 6 bases, V lost 5 bases, and 10 bases had no gene match. The CDR3 spans 16 residues. Germline CDR1 MNHNY, CDR2 SVGAGI (reference sequence). CDR3 DNA sequence: TGTGCCAGCAGTAAGTCACTAGCGGGAAGTGCCAATGAGCAGTTCTTC. Its protein product is CASSKSLAGSANEQFF.

This sequence joins TRBV19 and TRBJ2-2; 9 nucleotides agree with TRBD2. V lost 10 bases, J lost 7 bases, and 4 bases stayed unmatched. From germline, CDR1 is LNHDA and CDR2 SQIVND (reference sequence). This CDR3 has 12 residues. CDR3 sequence (DNA): TGTGCCATTCTTAGCGGGAGCGGGGAGCTGTTTTTT. It translates to CAILSGSGELFF.

The chain employs TRBV14 and TRBJ2-7; no clear D. V shed 0 bases and J shed 0 bases, with 12 bases lying between them. Germline V CDR1 and CDR2: SGHDN, FVKESK. The CDR3 covers 16 residues. The CDR3 loop is CASSQDHGGTSYEQYF. The CDR3 DNA sequence: TGTGCCAGCAGCCAAGATCACGGCGGCACCTCCTACGAGCAGTACTTC.

The rearrangement uses TRBV9 and TRBJ2-2; 9 nucleotides align to TRBD1. Germline-derived CDR1 and CDR2 are SGDLS and YYNGEE. V lost 4 bases, J lost 5 bases, and 9 bases stayed unmatched. CDR3 length: 16 residues. The CDR3 spells CASSPPGQGGTGELFF. As DNA, the CDR3 is TGTGCCAGCAGCCCACCGGGACAGGGAGGGACCGGGGAGCTGTTTTTT.

CDR3 nucleotide sequence: TGCGCCAGCAGCGTACTAGCGGATAAAGAGACCCAGTACTTC. Protein: CASSVLADKETQYF. The chain employs TRBV5-1 and TRBJ2-5, with TRBD2 matching over 8 bases. J lost 3 bases, V lost 4 bases, and 5 bases had no gene match. The CDR3 is made up of 14 amino acids. The germline V gene has CDR1 SGHRS and CDR2 YFSETQ.

The chain is built from TRBV24-1 and TRBJ1-2, with D possibly TRBD1 on 5 matching bases. Germline V gene lookup returns CDR1 KGHDR and CDR2 SFDVKD. V was trimmed by 6 bases and J by 2 bases, leaving 6 bases between them. This CDR3 region has 12 residues. The CDR3 DNA reads TGTGCCACCAGTTCAGGGAACTATGGCTACACCTTC. It is translated as CATSSGNYGYTF.

This chain links TRBV6-1 with TRBJ2-5; the match to TRBD1 covers 7 bases. CDR3 size: 14 residues. Germline trimming cut 3 bases from V and 5 bases from J; bases unmatched to any gene: 6. The germline gives CDR1 MNHNS, CDR2 SASEGT. In nucleotides, the CDR3 is TGTGCCAGCAGTGACAGGGGGAAGGTGGAGACCCAGTACTTC. Translating gives CASSDRGKVETQYF.

The genes are TRBV7-8 and TRBJ2-7; TRBD1 agrees at 8 bases. The CDR3 totals 14 residues. CDR1 SGHVS and CDR2 FQNEAQ come from the germline V gene. Trimming removed 5 bases from V and 4 bases from J; junction bases left unmatched: 7. CDR3 nucleotides: TGTGCCAGCAGCCAAGGACAGGGTCTGTACGAGCAGTACTTC. Protein sequence: CASSQGQGLYEQYF.

The V gene is TRBV6-5, the J gene TRBJ2-3; weak D call: TRBD1 (6 bases). The CDR3 has 12 amino acids. V lost 7 bases and J 6 bases, leaving 11 bases between the germline ends. Germline V gene data show CDR1 as MNHEY and CDR2 as SVGAGI. The CDR3 nucleotides read TGTGCCAGCAAGGACAGCCTGGATACGCAGTATTTT. It specifies CASKDSLDTQYF.

The chain has TRBV5-1 and TRBJ2-5, with 7 bases matching TRBD2. Germline V gene data show CDR1 as SGHRS and CDR2 as YFSETQ. The CDR3 has 13 amino acids. Losses at the gene ends were 4 bases for V and 5 bases for J; bases not matched to a gene: 5. The CDR3 spells CASSRTRLETQYF. CDR3 coding DNA: TGCGCCAGCAGCCGGACTAGGTTGGAGACCCAGTACTTC.

The genes are TRBV7-8 and TRBJ2-2; 7 positions agree with TRBD1. The V segment lost 1 base and the J segment 5 bases; nucleotides outside the gene matches: 7. From germline, CDR1 is SGHVS and CDR2 FQNEAQ. The CDR3 is 16 residues long. The CDR3 DNA reads TGTGCCAGCAGCTTAGGGGGACAGTCTTTTACCGGGGAGCTGTTTTTT. Protein: CASSLGGQSFTGELFF.

The V gene is TRBV18, the J gene TRBJ2-7; TRBD2 might be the D (6 bases). This CDR3 contains 16 residues. Germline CDR1 reads KGHSH; CDR2 reads LQKENI. V lost 2 bases, J lost 6 bases, and 20 bases lay in between. CDR3 in amino acids: CASSPVIPRRGSEQYF. The CDR3, as DNA: TGTGCCAGCTCACCAGTTATTCCGCGTCGGGGGTCCGAGCAGTACTTC.

The table lists this clone with a count of one. The rearrangement uses TRBV11-3 and TRBJ2-1; no definite D call. The CDR3 loop spans 15 amino acids. CDR1 is SGHNT and CDR2 is YENEEA in the germline V gene. The V and J ends lost 7 bases and 7 bases respectively, with 20 bases between them. This CDR3 is CASTSERGVLNEQFF. CDR3 coding DNA: TGTGCCAGCACCTCGGAAAGAGGAGTTCTTAATGAGCAGTTCTTC. Variable domain in full (rest from reference TRBV11-3 and TRBJ2-1): EAGVVQSPRYKIIEKKQPVAFWCNPISGHNTLYWYLQNLGQGPELLIRYENEEAVDDSQLPKDRFSAERLKGVDSTLKIQPAELGDSAVYLCASTSERGVLNEQFFGPGTRLTVL.

This sequence joins TRBV5-1 and TRBJ2-1; possible D gene TRBD1, 6 bases. The CDR3 totals 15 residues. Trimming cost V 3 bases and J 0 bases, with 10 bases left between them. Germline V lookup: CDR1 SGHRS, CDR2 YFSETQ. The CDR3 spells CASSSGQSSYNEQFF. The CDR3 DNA sequence: TGCGCCAGCAGCTCCGGACAGAGCTCCTACAATGAGCAGTTCTTC.

J is TRBJ2-5 and V is TRBV3-1 (or the pseudogene TRBV3-2); TRBD2 might be the D (5 bases). Germline-derived CDR1 and CDR2 are LGHDT and YNNKEL (reference sequence). CDR3 length equals 17 residues. Trimming stripped 0 bases from V and 10 bases from J, with 24 bases between. The CDR3 sequence is CASSQDHAARAKGSQYF. The CDR3 DNA sequence: TGTGCCAGCAGCCAAGACCATGCGGCCCGGGCGAAAGGGAGCCAGTACTTC.

The chain joins TRBV4-2 to TRBJ1-3; no definite D call. Trimming took 1 base from V and 7 from J, leaving 11 bases between them. Germline CDR1 and CDR2: LGHNA and YNFKEQ. The CDR3 is made up of 14 amino acids. This CDR3 reads CASSQVGDGNTIYF. In nucleotides, the CDR3 is TGTGCCAGCAGCCAAGTTGGCGACGGGAACACCATATATTTT.

V is TRBV6-2 or TRBV6-3 and J is TRBJ2-7; 10 nucleotides align to TRBD2. CDR1 MNHEY and CDR2 SVGEGT come from the germline V gene. CDR3 length: 14 residues. V lost 5 bases to trimming and J lost 0 bases; unmatched junction nucleotides: 1. The DNA of the CDR3 is TGTGCCAGCAGTCTAGCGGGGGTCTCCTACGAGCAGTACTTC. Protein sequence: CASSLAGVSYEQYF.

This clone was seen many times. The chain joins TRBV6-5 to TRBJ1-3; 8 bases agree with TRBD1. After removal of 11 bases from V and 4 bases from J, the junction contained 7 bases not matched to a gene. Germline CDR1 MNHEY, CDR2 SVGAGI. CDR3 length equals 13 residues. The CDR3 DNA sequence: TGTGCCGTGACAGGGGCGTCCGGAAACACCATATATTTT. Amino acids: CAVTGASGNTIYF.

The chain couples TRBV14 to TRBJ1-2, with TRBD1 identical over 10 bases. The CDR3 sequence is 17 residues long. Germline V gene data show CDR1 as SGHDN and CDR2 as FVKESK. Unmatched junction bases numbered 11, after V lost 0 bases and J lost 7 bases. The CDR3 sequence: CASSQDGIGDRGAGYTF. The CDR3 nucleotides read TGTGCCAGCAGCCAAGATGGGATCGGGGACAGGGGAGCTGGCTACACCTTC. Combining the CDR3 with reference TRBV14 and TRBJ1-2 gives the whole variable domain EAGVTQFPSHSVIEKGQTVTLRCDPISGHDNLYWYRRVMGKEIKFLLHFVKESKQDESGMPNNRFLAERTGGTYSTLKVQPAELEDSGVYFCASSQDGIGDRGAGYTFGSGTRLTVV.

The rearrangement joins TRBV6-2 or TRBV6-3 to TRBJ1-3; possible D gene TRBD1, 5 bases. Germline CDR1 MNHEY, CDR2 SVGEGT. Trimming stripped 0 bases from V and 2 bases from J, with 14 bases between. The CDR3 loop spans 17 amino acids. CDR3 sequence reads: CASSYSRGGRAGNTIYF. In nucleotides, the CDR3 is TGTGCCAGCAGTTACTCGAGAGGCGGCAGGGCTGGAAACACCATATATTTT.